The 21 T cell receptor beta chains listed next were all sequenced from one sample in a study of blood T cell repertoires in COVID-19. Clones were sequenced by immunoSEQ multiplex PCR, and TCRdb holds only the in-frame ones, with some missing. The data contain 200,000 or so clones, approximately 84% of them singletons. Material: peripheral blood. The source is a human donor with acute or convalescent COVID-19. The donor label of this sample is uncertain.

Here the CDR3 reads CASNRDTTGELFF. The CDR3 nucleotides read TGTGCCAGCAACAGGGACACCACCGGGGAGCTGTTTTTT. V and J are TRBV2 and TRBJ2-2; weak D call: TRBD1 (6 bases). CDR3 size: 13 residues. Trimming stripped 7 bases from V and 4 bases from J, with 10 bases between. Germline V CDR1 and CDR2: SNHLY, FYNNEI.

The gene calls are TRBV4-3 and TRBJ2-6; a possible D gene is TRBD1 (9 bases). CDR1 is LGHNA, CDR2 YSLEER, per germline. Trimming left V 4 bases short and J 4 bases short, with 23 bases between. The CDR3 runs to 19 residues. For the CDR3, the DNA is TGCGCCAGCAGCCCCGGGAGGGGACAGGGACCCTCCGGGGCCAACGTCCTGACTTTC. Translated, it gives CASSPGRGQGPSGANVLTF.

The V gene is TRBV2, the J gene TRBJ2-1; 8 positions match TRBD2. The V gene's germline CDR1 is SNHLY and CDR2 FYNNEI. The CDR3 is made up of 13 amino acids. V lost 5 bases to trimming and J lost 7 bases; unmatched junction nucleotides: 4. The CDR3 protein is CASSLSGRNEQFF. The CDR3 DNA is TGTGCCAGCAGTCTCAGCGGGAGAAATGAGCAGTTCTTC.

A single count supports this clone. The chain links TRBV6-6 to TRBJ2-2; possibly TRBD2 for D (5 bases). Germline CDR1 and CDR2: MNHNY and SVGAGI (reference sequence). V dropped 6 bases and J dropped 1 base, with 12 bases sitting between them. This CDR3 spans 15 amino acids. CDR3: CASRDLGRNTGELFF. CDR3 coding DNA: TGTGCCAGCAGAGACCTTGGGAGGAACACCGGGGAGCTGTTTTTT.

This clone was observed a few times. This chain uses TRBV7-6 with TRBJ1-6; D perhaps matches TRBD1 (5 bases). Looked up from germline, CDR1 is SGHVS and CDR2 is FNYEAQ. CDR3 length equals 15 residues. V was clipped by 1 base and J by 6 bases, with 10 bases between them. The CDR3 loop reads CASSLVDSTNSPLHF. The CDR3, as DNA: TGTGCCAGCAGCTTAGTCGACAGTACTAATTCACCCCTCCACTTT.

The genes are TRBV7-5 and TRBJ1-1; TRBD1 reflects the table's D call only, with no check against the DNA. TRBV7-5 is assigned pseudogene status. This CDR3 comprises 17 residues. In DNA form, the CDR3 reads TGTGTCAGAAGCTTAGAAGGTGGCAGGGAAATGAACACTGAAGCTTTCTTT. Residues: CVRSLEGGREMNTEAFF.

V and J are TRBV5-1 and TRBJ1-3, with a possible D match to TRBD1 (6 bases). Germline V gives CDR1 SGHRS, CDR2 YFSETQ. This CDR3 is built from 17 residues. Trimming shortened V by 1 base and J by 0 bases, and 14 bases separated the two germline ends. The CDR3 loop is CASSLTRQVNSGNTIYF. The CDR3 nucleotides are TGCGCCAGCAGCTTGACCAGACAGGTCAACTCTGGAAACACCATATATTTT. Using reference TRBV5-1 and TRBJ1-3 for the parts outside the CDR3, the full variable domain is KAGVTQTPRYLIKTRGQQVTLSCSPISGHRSVSWYQQTPGQGLQFLFEYFSETQRNKGNFPGRFSGRQFSNSRSEMNVSTLELGDSALYLCASSLTRQVNSGNTIYFGEGSWLTVV.

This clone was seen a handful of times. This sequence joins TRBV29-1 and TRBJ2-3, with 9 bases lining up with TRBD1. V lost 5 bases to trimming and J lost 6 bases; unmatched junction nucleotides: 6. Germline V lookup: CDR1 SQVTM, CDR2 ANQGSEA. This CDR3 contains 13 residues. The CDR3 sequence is CSVTQGAGDTQYF. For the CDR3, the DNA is TGCAGCGTTACACAGGGGGCCGGGGATACGCAGTATTTT.

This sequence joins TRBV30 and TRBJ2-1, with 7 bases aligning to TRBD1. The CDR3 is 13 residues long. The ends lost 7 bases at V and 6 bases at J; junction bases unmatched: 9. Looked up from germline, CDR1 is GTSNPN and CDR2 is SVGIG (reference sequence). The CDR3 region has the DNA TGTGCCTCCCGTCGCGCAGGGGGCAATGAGCAGTTCTTC. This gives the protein CASRRAGGNEQFF.

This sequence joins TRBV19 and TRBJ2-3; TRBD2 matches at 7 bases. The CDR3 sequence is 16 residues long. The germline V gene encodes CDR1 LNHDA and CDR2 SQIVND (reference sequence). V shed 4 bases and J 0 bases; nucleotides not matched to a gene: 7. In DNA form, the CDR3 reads TGTGCCAGTAGTACCCAGCGGGACTATAGCACAGATACGCAGTATTTT. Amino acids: CASSTQRDYSTDTQYF.

The CDR3 is CASSFDQGPEAFF. CDR3 bases: TGTGCCAGCAGCTTTGACCAGGGTCCTGAAGCTTTCTTT. The chain links TRBV12-1 to TRBJ1-1; no DNA check was done on the table's D call, TRBD1. TRBV12-1 is marked as a pseudogene. This CDR3 spans 13 amino acids.

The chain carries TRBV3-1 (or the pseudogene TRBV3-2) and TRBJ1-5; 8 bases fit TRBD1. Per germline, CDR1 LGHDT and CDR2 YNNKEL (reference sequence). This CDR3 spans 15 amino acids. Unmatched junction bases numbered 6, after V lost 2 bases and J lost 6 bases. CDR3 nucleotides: TGTGCCAGCAGCCAAAACCTCCAGGGGGCTCAGCCCCAGCATTTT. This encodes CASSQNLQGAQPQHF.

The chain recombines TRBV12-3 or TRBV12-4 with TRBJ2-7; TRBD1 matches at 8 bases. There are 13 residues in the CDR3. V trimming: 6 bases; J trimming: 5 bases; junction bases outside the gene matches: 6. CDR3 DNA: TGTGCCAGCAGCTCTGGACAGGGAGACGAGCAGTACTTC. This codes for CASSSGQGDEQYF.

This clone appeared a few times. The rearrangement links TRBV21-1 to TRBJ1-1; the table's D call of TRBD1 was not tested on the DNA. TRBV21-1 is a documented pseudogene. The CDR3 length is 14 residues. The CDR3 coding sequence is TGTGCCAGCAGCAAAGAGACAGGGGGCACTGAAGCTTTCTTT. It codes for CASSKETGGTEAFF.

DNA for the CDR3: TGTGCCACCAGCAGAGATTTGGTAGCGGGGACCTCTGGGGCCAACGTCCTGACTTTC. Translation gives CATSRDLVAGTSGANVLTF. This chain connects TRBV15 to TRBJ2-6; 8 bases are a match to TRBD2. J was trimmed by 0 bases and V by 0 bases; bases with no gene match: 7. This CDR3 comprises 19 residues. Germline-derived CDR1 and CDR2 are LNHNV and YYDKDF (reference sequence).

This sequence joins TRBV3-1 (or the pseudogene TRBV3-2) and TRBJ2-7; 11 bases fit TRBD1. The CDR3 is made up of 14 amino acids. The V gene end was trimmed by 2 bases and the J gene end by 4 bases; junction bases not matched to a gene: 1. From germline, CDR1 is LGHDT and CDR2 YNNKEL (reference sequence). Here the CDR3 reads CASSQWDRGYEQYF. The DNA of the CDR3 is TGTGCCAGCAGCCAATGGGACAGGGGGTACGAGCAGTACTTC.

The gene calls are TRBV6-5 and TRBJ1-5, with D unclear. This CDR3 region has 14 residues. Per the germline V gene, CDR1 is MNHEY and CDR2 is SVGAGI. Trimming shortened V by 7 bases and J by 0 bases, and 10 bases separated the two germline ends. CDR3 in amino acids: CASTVFHSNQPQHF. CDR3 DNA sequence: TGTGCCAGCACGGTGTTCCATAGCAATCAGCCCCAGCATTTT.

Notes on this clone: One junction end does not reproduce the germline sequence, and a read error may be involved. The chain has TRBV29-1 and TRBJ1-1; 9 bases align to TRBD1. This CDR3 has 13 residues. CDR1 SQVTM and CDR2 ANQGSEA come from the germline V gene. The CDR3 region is CSAGDRVNAEAFF. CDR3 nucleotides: TGCAGCGCGGGGGACAGGGTGAACGCTGAAGCTTTCTTT.

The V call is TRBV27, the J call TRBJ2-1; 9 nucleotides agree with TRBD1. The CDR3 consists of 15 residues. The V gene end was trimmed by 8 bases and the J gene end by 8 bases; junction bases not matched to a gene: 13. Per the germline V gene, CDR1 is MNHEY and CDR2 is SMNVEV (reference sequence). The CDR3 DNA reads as TGTGCCAGCCTCTCCGGGGGACAGGGTGACCATGAGCAGTTCTTC. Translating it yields CASLSGGQGDHEQFF.

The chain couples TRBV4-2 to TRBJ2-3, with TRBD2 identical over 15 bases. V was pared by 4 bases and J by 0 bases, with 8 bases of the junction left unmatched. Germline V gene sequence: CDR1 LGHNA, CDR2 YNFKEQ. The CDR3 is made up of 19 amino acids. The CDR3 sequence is CASSPLGTSGRTSTDTQYF. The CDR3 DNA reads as TGTGCCAGCAGCCCCCTCGGGACTAGCGGGAGGACGAGCACAGATACGCAGTATTTT.

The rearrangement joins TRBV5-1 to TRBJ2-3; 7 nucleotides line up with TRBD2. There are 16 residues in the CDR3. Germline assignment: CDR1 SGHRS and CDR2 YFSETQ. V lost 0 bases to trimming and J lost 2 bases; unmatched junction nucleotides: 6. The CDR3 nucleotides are TGCGCCAGCAGCTTGGCTAGCGGAGCGGCCACAGATACGCAGTATTTT. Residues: CASSLASGAATDTQYF. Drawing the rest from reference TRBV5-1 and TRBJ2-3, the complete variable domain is KAGVTQTPRYLIKTRGQQVTLSCSPISGHRSVSWYQQTPGQGLQFLFEYFSETQRNKGNFPGRFSGRQFSNSRSEMNVSTLELGDSALYLCASSLASGAATDTQYFGPGTRLTVL.